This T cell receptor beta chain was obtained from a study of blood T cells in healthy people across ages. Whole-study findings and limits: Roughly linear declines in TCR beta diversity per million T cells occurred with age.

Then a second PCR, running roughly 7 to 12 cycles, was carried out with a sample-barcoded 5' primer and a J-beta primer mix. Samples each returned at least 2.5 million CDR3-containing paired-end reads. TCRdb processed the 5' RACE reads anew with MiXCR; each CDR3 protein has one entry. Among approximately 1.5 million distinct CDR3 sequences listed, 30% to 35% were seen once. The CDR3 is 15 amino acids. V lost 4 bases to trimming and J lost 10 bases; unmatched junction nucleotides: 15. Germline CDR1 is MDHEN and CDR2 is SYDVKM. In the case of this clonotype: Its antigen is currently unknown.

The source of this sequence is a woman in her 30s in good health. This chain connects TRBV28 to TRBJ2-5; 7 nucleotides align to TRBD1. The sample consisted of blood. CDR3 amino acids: CASSSTGTTAGGQYF. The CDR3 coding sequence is TGTGCCAGCAGTTCGACCGGGACAACAGCAGGGGGCCAGTACTTC.